Each of the 24 T cell receptor beta chains below was sequenced from the same sample in a study of Ad26.COV2.S vaccination and SARS-CoV-2 variants. As for treatment: roughly 19 received Ad26.COV2.S at low or high dose, single or two shots; about 5 received placebo; per-sample allocation not given. On day 63 after the first injection, vaccine and placebo recipients gave samples. The data were produced by immunoSEQ multiplex PCR, yet TCRdb's version contains in-frame clones alone and is incomplete. This sample yields about 330,000 clones, of which roughly nine tenths are seen a single time; around 5.5% belongs to the top ten. This sample comprised peripheral blood, obtained in a trial of Ad26.COV2.S vaccine versus placebo. These receptors all come from a person between 18 and 60 years old who received the Ad26.COV2.S COVID-19 vaccine or a placebo.

The chain links TRBV19 to TRBJ1-1; no clear D. Germline assignment: CDR1 LNHDA and CDR2 SQIVND (reference sequence). Between the trimmed V and J ends, which lost 2 bases and 4 bases, there was a span of 11 bases. The CDR3 runs 14 residues. CDR3 bases: TGTGCCAGTAGTATACAGGAGGAGGGCACTGAAGCTTTCTTT. Protein product: CASSIQEEGTEAFF.

The J gene is TRBJ2-3, the V gene TRBV7-9; D is undetermined. This CDR3 is 14 amino acids long. CDR1 and CDR2 from the germline V gene are SEHNR and FQNEAQ (reference sequence). V dropped 5 bases and J dropped 5 bases, with 14 bases sitting between them. The CDR3 is CASSQLLGRDTQYF. The CDR3, as DNA: TGTGCCAGCAGCCAACTACTCGGTCGAGATACGCAGTATTTT. Filled out from reference TRBV7-9 and TRBJ2-3, the complete variable domain reads DTGVSQNPRHKITKRGQNVTFRCDPISEHNRLYWYRQTLGQGPEFLTYFQNEAQLEKSRLLSDRFSAERPKGSFSTLEIQRTEQGDSAMYLCASSQLLGRDTQYFGPGTRLTVL.

The chain recombines TRBV6-2 or TRBV6-3 with TRBJ2-4, with D perhaps matching TRBD2 (5 bases). V lost 6 bases and J lost 2, with 11 bases in between. The CDR3 spans 14 residues. The V gene's germline CDR1 is MNHEY and CDR2 SVGEGT. The CDR3 is CASSRGLTKNIQYF. As DNA, the CDR3 is TGTGCCAGCAGCCGCGGGTTGACCAAAAACATTCAGTACTTC.

In this sample, this clone turned up once. The chain couples TRBV14 to TRBJ2-1, with 8 bases lining up with TRBD1. The V gene's germline CDR1 is SGHDN and CDR2 FVKESK. The CDR3 is made up of 18 amino acids. Unmatched junction bases numbered 17, after V lost 0 bases and J lost 10 bases. The CDR3 bases are TGTGCCAGCAGCCAAGACTTTCTCGGAGGGACAGGTCAATCAGAGCAGTTCTTC. Translation: CASSQDFLGGTGQSEQFF. Together with reference TRBV14 and TRBJ2-1, the CDR3 gives the full variable domain: EAGVTQFPSHSVIEKGQTVTLRCDPISGHDNLYWYRRVMGKEIKFLLHFVKESKQDESGMPNNRFLAERTGGTYSTLKVQPAELEDSGVYFCASSQDFLGGTGQSEQFFGPGTRLTVL.

V and J are TRBV5-1 and TRBJ1-2; D possibly corresponds to TRBD1 (5 bases). The V and J ends lost 0 bases and 7 bases respectively, with 19 bases between them. This CDR3 contains 16 residues. From germline, CDR1 is SGHRS and CDR2 YFSETQ. DNA for the CDR3: TGCGCCAGCAGCTTGGTCGAGCGAGCATCTAGGGGTGGCTACACCTTC. Encoded protein: CASSLVERASRGGYTF.

The chain uses TRBV6-2 or TRBV6-3 and TRBJ2-1; D is ambiguous. V shed 0 bases and J shed 5 bases, with 5 bases lying between them. In germline, CDR1 is MNHEY, CDR2 SVGEGT. The CDR3 runs to 13 residues. The CDR3 loop is CASSYSLDNEQFF. The CDR3 DNA is TGTGCCAGCAGTTACTCTCTCGACAATGAGCAGTTCTTC.

V gene TRBV28 combines with J gene TRBJ1-4; 8 bases fit TRBD1. This CDR3 region has 18 residues. J was trimmed by 8 bases and V by 3 bases; bases with no gene match: 17. Germline CDR1 reads MDHEN; CDR2 reads SYDVKM. The CDR3: CASSFTPSRQGIREKLFF. The CDR3 region has the DNA TGTGCCAGCAGTTTCACTCCCTCCCGACAGGGGATAAGAGAAAAACTGTTTTTT. Supplemented by reference TRBV28 and TRBJ1-4, the full variable domain reads DVKVTQSSRYLVKRTGEKVFLECVQDMDHENMFWYRQDPGLGLRLIYFSYDVKMKEKGDIPEGYSVSREKKERFSLILESASTNQTSMYLCASSFTPSRQGIREKLFFGSGTQLSVL.

The rearrangement links TRBV4-3 to TRBJ2-7; TRBD1 might be the D (5 bases). The CDR3 is 13 amino acids. With 0 bases removed from V and 3 bases from J, the gap between germline ends came to 6 bases. Germline V gives CDR1 LGHNA, CDR2 YSLEER. CDR3 sequence: CASSQDRVYEQYF. In nucleotides, the CDR3 is TGCGCCAGCAGCCAAGACAGGGTCTACGAGCAGTACTTC.

The J gene is TRBJ2-1, the V gene TRBV4-3, with 9 positions matching TRBD2. V shed 0 bases and J 0 bases; nucleotides not matched to a gene: 6. CDR3 length: 18 amino acids. In germline, CDR1 is LGHNA, CDR2 YSLEER. The CDR3 bases are TGCGCCAGCAGCCAAGATCCTAATAGCGGGAGCTCCTACAATGAGCAGTTCTTC. Translation: CASSQDPNSGSSYNEQFF.

This chain uses TRBV5-1 with TRBJ2-3, with 7 bases lining up with TRBD2. The CDR3 length is 15 residues. Germline values: CDR1 SGHRS, CDR2 YFSETQ. V lost 2 bases to trimming and J lost 0 bases; unmatched junction nucleotides: 3. The CDR3 DNA reads TGCGCCAGCAGCTTAGAGCGGGGAAGCACAGATACGCAGTATTTT. Protein: CASSLERGSTDTQYF.

This clone was recorded only once. Relative to the germline gene, one junction end is altered; a read error may explain this. This sequence joins TRBV5-4 and TRBJ2-5, with D tentatively TRBD1 (6 bases). Germline assignment: CDR1 SGHNT and CDR2 YYREEE (reference sequence). The CDR3 length is 13 residues. The CDR3 DNA is TGTGCCAGCAGTTTGGACAGCCAAGAGACCCAGTACTTC. The encoded protein is CASSLDSQETQYF.

The chain combines TRBV16 with TRBJ2-3, with 7 bases matching TRBD1. V lost 6 bases to trimming and J lost 3 bases; unmatched junction nucleotides: 12. Germline lookup yields CDR1 KGHSY and CDR2 FQNENV. This CDR3 is built from 16 residues. CDR3 in amino acids: CASSLRKGAQTDTQYF. In DNA, the CDR3 is TGTGCCAGCAGTCTACGGAAGGGGGCGCAAACAGATACGCAGTATTTT.

V gene TRBV12-3 or TRBV12-4 combines with J gene TRBJ2-7; D might be TRBD1 (5 bases). The CDR3 runs to 13 residues. Trimming stripped 3 bases from V and 4 bases from J, with 10 bases between. The CDR3 loop reads CASSLGQGYEQYF. The CDR3 DNA sequence: TGTGCCAGCAGTTTGGGGCAGGGATACGAGCAGTACTTC.

With respect to this clone: Germline and junction disagree at one end, which may indicate a read error. The chain couples TRBV28 to TRBJ1-2; D unresolved. This CDR3 region has 11 residues. The germline V gene encodes CDR1 MDHEN and CDR2 SYDVKM. The CDR3 DNA follows: TGTGCCAGCAGTGATAGTCTCAAGAAGGACTTC. Protein sequence: CASSDSLKKDF.

This sequence joins TRBV19 and TRBJ1-2, with D possibly TRBD1 on 5 matching bases. Per the germline V gene, CDR1 is LNHDA and CDR2 is SQIVND (reference sequence). The CDR3 is 15 residues long. The ends were cut back, 5 bases at V and 7 bases at J, with 20 bases in the middle. CDR3 residues: CASSRDLPEMGGYTF. The CDR3 DNA follows: TGTGCCAGTAGTCGGGACCTCCCTGAGATGGGTGGCTACACCTTC.

In its sample, this clone was seen once. This chain links TRBV11-1 with TRBJ2-1; 12 nucleotides agree with TRBD2. The V gene's germline CDR1 is SGHAT and CDR2 FQDESV (reference sequence). V dropped 5 bases and J dropped 8; count of bases not matched to a gene: 10. The CDR3 is 16 residues long. The CDR3 coding sequence is TGTGCCAGCAGCCTGTTGACTAGCGGGAGCTCCCATGAGCAGTTCTTC. Its translation: CASSLLTSGSSHEQFF. Variable domain in full (rest from reference TRBV11-1 and TRBJ2-1): EAEVAQSPRYKITEKSQAVAFWCDPISGHATLYWYRQILGQGPELLVQFQDESVVDDSQLPKDRFSAERLKGVDSTLKIQPAELGDSAMYLCASSLLTSGSSHEQFFGPGTRLTVL.

The chain recombines TRBV5-1 with TRBJ1-2; D uncertain. CDR1 SGHRS and CDR2 YFSETQ come from the germline V gene. The CDR3 is 13 amino acids. The germline V and J ends were trimmed by 2 bases and 4 bases, with 9 bases remaining between them. This CDR3 is CASSFGELYGYTF. CDR3 DNA: TGCGCCAGCAGCTTCGGGGAGCTCTATGGCTACACCTTC.

The V and J genes are TRBV18 and TRBJ1-1; TRBD1 might be the D (6 bases). The CDR3 totals 13 residues. CDR1 is KGHSH and CDR2 is LQKENI in the germline V gene. V lost 4 bases and J 0 bases, leaving 6 bases between the germline ends. CDR3 coding DNA: TGTGCCAGCTCACGGACAGTGAACACTGAAGCTTTCTTT. It codes for CASSRTVNTEAFF.

This clone showed up just a few times. The chain has TRBV28 and TRBJ2-7, with 14 positions matching TRBD2. The V gene end was trimmed by 6 bases and the J gene end by 6 bases; junction bases not matched to a gene: 4. The CDR3 extends over 14 amino acids. Looked up from germline, CDR1 is MDHEN and CDR2 is SYDVKM. The DNA of the CDR3 is TGTGCCAGCAGACCGACTAGCGGGAGGGGCGAGCAGTACGTC. Its protein product is CASRPTSGRGEQYV.

V usage is TRBV3-1 (or the pseudogene TRBV3-2) and J usage is TRBJ2-7; possibly TRBD1 or TRBD2 for D (5 bases each). Germline V CDR1 and CDR2: LGHDT, YNNKEL (reference sequence). The CDR3 is 15 residues long. The germline V and J ends were trimmed by 2 bases and 6 bases, with 17 bases remaining between them. Here the CDR3 reads CASSQREGLFCEQYV. For the CDR3, the DNA is TGTGCCAGCAGCCAACGCGAGGGGCTATTCTGCGAGCAGTACGTC.

This chain uses TRBV7-3 with TRBJ2-3; 8 nucleotides align to TRBD2. With 10 bases clipped from V and 0 bases from J, the junction kept 6 bases outside the gene matches. The CDR3 covers 14 residues. Germline values: CDR1 SGHTA, CDR2 FQGTGA. CDR3 nucleotide sequence: TGTGCCACACGACTAGCGACGAGCACAGATACGCAGTATTTT. Translated, it gives CATRLATSTDTQYF.

The CDR3 bases are TGTGCCAGTAGTATAGGTCGACAGGGGGATCAGCCCCAGCATTTT. This sequence encodes CASSIGRQGDQPQHF. This chain joins TRBV19 and TRBJ1-5; 9 nucleotides agree with TRBD1. Germline CDR1 reads LNHDA; CDR2 reads SQIVND (reference sequence). V lost 1 base to trimming and J lost 5 bases; unmatched junction nucleotides: 3. This CDR3 has 15 amino acids.

The chain combines TRBV27 with TRBJ1-5; D gene ambiguous. The germline CDR1 and CDR2 sequences are MNHEY and SMNVEV (reference sequence). The CDR3 sequence is 15 residues long. Trimming left V 0 bases short and J 6 bases short, with 12 bases between. The CDR3 bases are TGTGCCAGCAGTTTATCGGAAACAGAACGTCAGCCCCAGCATTTT. Translated, it gives CASSLSETERQPQHF.

V is TRBV13 and J is TRBJ1-2; possibly TRBD1 for D (5 bases). This CDR3 is 12 amino acids long. V shed 3 bases and J shed 6 bases, with 8 bases lying between them. Germline V gives CDR1 PRHDT, CDR2 FYEKMQ (reference sequence). The CDR3 sequence is CASSFPGHGYTF. CDR3 nucleotide sequence: TGTGCCAGCAGCTTCCCAGGGCATGGCTACACCTTC.